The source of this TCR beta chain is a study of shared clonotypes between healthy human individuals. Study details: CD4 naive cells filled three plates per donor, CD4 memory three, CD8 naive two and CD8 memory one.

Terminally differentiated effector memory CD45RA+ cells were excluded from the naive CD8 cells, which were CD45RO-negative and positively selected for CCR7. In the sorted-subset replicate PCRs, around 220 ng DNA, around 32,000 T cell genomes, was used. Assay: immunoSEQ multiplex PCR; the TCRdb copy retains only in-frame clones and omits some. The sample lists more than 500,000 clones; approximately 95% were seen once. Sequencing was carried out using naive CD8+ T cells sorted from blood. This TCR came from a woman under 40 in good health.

CDR3 protein: CASSQPDRRYGYTF. The CDR3 coding sequence is TGCGCCAGCAGCCAGCCGGACAGGAGGTATGGCTACACCTTC. The V gene is TRBV4-1, the J gene TRBJ1-2, with 7 positions matching TRBD1. CDR3 length: 14 residues. The V and J ends lost 3 bases and 5 bases, in that order; junction bases with no gene match: 6. In germline, CDR1 is MGHRA, CDR2 YSYEKL.